This is a list of T cell receptor beta chains from one sample in a study of blood T cells in healthy people across ages. TCRdb re-called the 5' RACE reads with MiXCR, one entry per CDR3 protein. The data show roughly 1,700,000 distinct CDR3 sequences, approximately 28% seen once. The sequenced sample was blood. The receptors were gathered from a woman under 40 in good health. CDR3s include the opening cysteine and the closing phenylalanine or tryptophan. A D gene is named only where the DNA matches it firmly. Some rows have no size entry. The others give once, few or many, or a class for an expanded clone.

j_call,clone_size,v_call,d_call,cdr3_nt,cdr3_aa
TRBJ2-5,-,TRBV10-1,-,TGCGCCAGCAGTGAGTCTGTGGGCTTCGAGACCCAGTACTTC,CASSESVGFETQYF
TRBJ1-5,few,TRBV20-1,-,TGCAGTGCTAAAGGGACGGCAAATCAGCCCCAGCATTTT,CSAKGTANQPQHF
TRBJ2-5,many,TRBV11-1,-,TGTGCCAGCAGCCTACATGAGACCCAGTACTTC,CASSLHETQYF
TRBJ1-2,-,TRBV9,TRBD1,TGTGCCAGCAGCTCCACGCCGGGACAGGGGGTGTCTAACTATGGCTGCACCTTC,CASSSTPGQGVSNYGCTF
TRBJ2-1,once,TRBV5-1,-,TGCGCCAGCAGCTTGTTGTCGGCGGACTCCTACAATGAGCAGTTCTTC,CASSLLSADSYNEQFF
TRBJ2-4,-,TRBV5-4,-,TGTGCCAGCAGCTTGTCCGTGGGCCGTGGTCCAGAAAACATTCAGTACTTC,CASSLSVGRGPENIQYF
TRBJ2-1,many,TRBV20-1,TRBD2,TGCAGTGCCAGGGGACTAGCGGGGCAGAGCTCCTACAATGAGCAGTTCTTC,CSARGLAGQSSYNEQFF
TRBJ2-5,many,TRBV20-1,-,TGCAGTGCTAGGACCCTCGGGGCGGCTCTCGAGGTCCAGTACTTC,CSARTLGAALEVQYF
TRBJ1-1,few,TRBV5-5,-,TGTGCCAGCAGCCCGGACCAGGGTTCGAGGACAGCTTTCTTT,CASSPDQGSRTAFF
TRBJ2-7,many,TRBV12-3/TRBV12-4,TRBD1,TGTGCCAGCAGCTTACAGGGGTCGTCCTACGAGCAGTACTTC,CASSLQGSSYEQYF
TRBJ1-6,-,TRBV5-1,-,TGCGCCAGCAGCCCCACTGCGACGGGGTCCTATAATTCACCCCTCCACTTT,CASSPTATGSYNSPLHF
TRBJ2-6,few,TRBV12-3/TRBV12-4,-,TGTGCCAGCAGTGAGGGTTACCTCTTAGGGGCCAACGTCCTGACTTTC,CASSEGYLLGANVLTF
TRBJ2-1,-,TRBV12-3/TRBV12-4,TRBD2,TGTGCCGGCAGTTGTATAGGCGGGAGCGGCGATGAGCAGTTCTTC,CAGSCIGGSGDEQFF
TRBJ2-1,-,TRBV20-1,TRBD1,TGCAGTGCTAGGAGGGGCAGGGGGACCGCGGACCTCTACAATGAGCAGTTCTTC,CSARRGRGTADLYNEQFF
TRBJ1-2,-,TRBV7-9,TRBD1,TGTGCCAGCAGCGGGACAGGGGGCGCCTATGGCTACACCTTC,CASSGTGGAYGYTF
TRBJ1-4,-,TRBV2,-,TGTGCCAGCAGGAAGGGGAATGAAAAACTGTTTTTT,CASRKGNEKLFF
TRBJ2-1,-,TRBV5-1,-,TGCGCCAGCAGCTTGGGGCTGGGCCGTTTGTGGCAGTTCTTC,CASSLGLGRLWQFF
TRBJ1-1,-,TRBV21-1,-,TGTGCCAGCACCAAGGAGACGTCCAACGAGGGGAACACTGAAGCTTTCTTT,CASTKETSNEGNTEAFF
TRBJ2-5,-,TRBV20-1,-,TGCAGTGCTAGGAGGGAAATTCGTTTCGAGCGGTACTTC,CSARREIRFERYF
TRBJ2-1,-,TRBV11-2,TRBD2,TGTGCCAGCAGCTTAGTTTCGGGAGGGATCTACAATGAGCAGTTCTTC,CASSLVSGGIYNEQFF
TRBJ2-3,once,TRBV7-9,-,TGTGCCAGCAGCCCCAGAGGGACCGCTCTCGGCACAGATGCGCAGTATTTT,CASSPRGTALGTDAQYF
TRBJ2-7,few,TRBV7-9,-,TGTGCCAGCAGCTTAGGAGGCAGTGCAATTGAGCAGTACTTC,CASSLGGSAIEQYF
TRBJ2-7,-,TRBV7-2,-,TGTGCCAGCAGCTTTGATCAGGGCCCCTACGAGCAGTACTTC,CASSFDQGPYEQYF
TRBJ2-7,many,TRBV6-1,-,TGTGCCAGCAGTGAAGAGCGGAGCTCCTACGAGCAGTACTTC,CASSEERSSYEQYF
TRBJ2-7,many,TRBV29-1,-,TGCAGCGTTGAGGGCGAGGGGACCTACGAGCAGTACTTC,CSVEGEGTYEQYF
TRBJ1-5,few,TRBV6-6,-,TGTGCCACCCGAGCGAATAGCAATCAGCCCCAGCATTTT,CATRANSNQPQHF
TRBJ1-2,-,TRBV7-2,-,TGTGCCAGCAGCTTAGGGGGGGCCCCGGGCAGGCGGCAGGGTGGCTACACCTTC,CASSLGGAPGRRQGGYTF
TRBJ2-3,many,TRBV7-2,-,TGTGCCAGCAGCTTAGAGGGAGCGCGCACAGATACGCAGTATTTT,CASSLEGARTDTQYF
TRBJ2-5,few,TRBV12-3/TRBV12-4,-,TGTGCCAGCAGTTTAATGGGGAGGAGAGAGACCCAGTACTTC,CASSLMGRRETQYF
TRBJ1-1,-,TRBV7-9,TRBD1,TGTGCCAGCAGCCTATGGACAGGGGGCGTGAACACTGAAGCTTTCTTT,CASSLWTGGVNTEAFF
TRBJ1-2,-,TRBV29-1,-,TGCAGCGTTACGGACGGCCTCTATGGCTACACCTTC,CSVTDGLYGYTF
TRBJ2-7,few,TRBV20-1,-,TGCAGTGCTAGAGATCCCGGACAGTTCTCCTACGAGCAGTACTTC,CSARDPGQFSYEQYF
TRBJ2-5,-,TRBV3-1,-,TGTGCCAGCAGCCGGAGGGTGAAAGAGACCCAGTACTTC,CASSRRVKETQYF
TRBJ1-5,few,TRBV6-2/TRBV6-3,-,TGTGCCAGTGCCCAGATAGGGCCCCAGCATTTT,CASAQIGPQHF
TRBJ2-1,few,TRBV20-1,TRBD2,TGCAGTGCTAGACTAGCGGGAGCTCGTAGGCATCGGAATGAGCAGTTCTTC,CSARLAGARRHRNEQFF
TRBJ2-2,few,TRBV14,-,TGTGCCAGCAGCGTTCACCGGGACACCGGGGAGCTGTTTTTT,CASSVHRDTGELFF
TRBJ2-3,few,TRBV10-3,TRBD2,TGTGCCATCAGTGCCATGACTAGCGGGGGCCTTAGCACAGATACGCAGTATTTT,CAISAMTSGGLSTDTQYF
TRBJ2-3,-,TRBV18,TRBD1,TGTGCCAGCTCAAGCACAGGGGAAGGGGATACGCAGTATTTT,CASSSTGEGDTQYF
TRBJ2-7,many,TRBV20-1,-,TGCAGTGCTAGAGGGGTCAGGGGAAACGGCGAGCAGTACTTC,CSARGVRGNGEQYF
TRBJ1-2,many,TRBV12-3/TRBV12-4,-,TGTGCCAGCAGTCCCGTCGGCGGGGATGGCTACACCTTC,CASSPVGGDGYTF
TRBJ2-5,many,TRBV5-1,-,TGCGCCAGCAGCGATACGGGGGTTTCGGAGACCCAGTACTTC,CASSDTGVSETQYF
TRBJ1-2,-,TRBV5-1,TRBD1,TGCGCCAGCAGCACGGGACAGGGGGCGTACGGCTACACCTTC,CASSTGQGAYGYTF
TRBJ2-7,-,TRBV5-1,-,TGCGCCAGCAGCCTGGACCCGTACCAGGGCCTGGCTGGTAGGGGAAGCTCCTACGAGCAGTACTTC,CASSLDPYQGLAGRGSSYEQYF
TRBJ2-3,-,TRBV7-2,TRBD2,TGTGCCAGCGGGCTCGGGGGGACGCAGTATTTT,CASGLGGTQYF
TRBJ2-7,many,TRBV5-1,-,TGCGCCAGCAGCTTAGGGGAATCCGAGCAGTACTTC,CASSLGESEQYF
TRBJ2-7,few,TRBV2,TRBD2,TGTGCCAGCAGTGAAGAGACTAGCGGGGCGAACGAGCAGTACTTC,CASSEETSGANEQYF
TRBJ2-2,few,TRBV12-3/TRBV12-4,TRBD1,TGTGCCAGCAGTTGGGACAGAGTCACCGGGGAGCTGTTTTTT,CASSWDRVTGELFF
TRBJ1-1,-,TRBV9,-,TGTGCCAGCAGCCTAGAGAGTTACGGACCCGGGAACACTGAAGCTTTCTTT,CASSLESYGPGNTEAFF
TRBJ2-1,-,TRBV4-1,TRBD2,TGCGCCAGCAGCCAAGATAGAGGGGTCTCTAGCGGGGGGTACAATGAGCAGTTCTTC,CASSQDRGVSSGGYNEQFF
TRBJ1-2,few,TRBV11-2,TRBD1,TGTGCCAGCAGCCCATCCGGGACAGGGGCGTTGGGCTACACCTTC,CASSPSGTGALGYTF
TRBJ2-7,few,TRBV12-5,TRBD2,TGTGCTAGTGGTCTAGCGGGGGTTAACTACGAGCAGTACTTC,CASGLAGVNYEQYF
TRBJ2-7,few,TRBV12-5,-,TGTGCTAGTGGTCCGTTCCTCGAGCAGTACTTC,CASGPFLEQYF
TRBJ2-1,few,TRBV7-2,TRBD2,TGTGCCAGCAGCCAACAGACTGGACTAGCGGGAGCCAGCTCCTACAATGAGCAGTTCTTC,CASSQQTGLAGASSYNEQFF
TRBJ2-7,few,TRBV11-2,-,TGTGCCAGCAGCTTAGAAACCAGGGTAGGCGAGCAGTACTTC,CASSLETRVGEQYF
TRBJ2-1,-,TRBV20-1,TRBD1,TGCAGTGCTAGAGATCTTGCGAGGACAGGACAAAGAGCCTACAATGAGCAGTTCTTC,CSARDLARTGQRAYNEQFF